One and the same sample provided the 14 T cell receptor beta chains below, sequenced in a study of Tregs in tolerant kidney transplant recipients. Generated by immunoSEQ multiplex PCR, the TCRdb table keeps only in-frame clones and is missing some. The sample yields 55,000 to 70,000 clones, 70% to 90% seen once. The starting material was Tregs from blood, obtained before the transplant. The receptors come from a human donor who received a combined kidney and bone marrow transplant.

The chain uses TRBV5-1 and TRBJ1-1, with D tentatively TRBD1 (5 bases). The CDR3 has 14 residues. Trimming removed 6 bases from V and 3 bases from J, with 15 bases in between. CDR1 and CDR2 from the germline V gene are SGHRS and YFSETQ. The CDR3 is CASKIRVADTEAFF. The CDR3 region has the DNA TGCGCCAGCAAAATCAGGGTGGCGGACACTGAAGCTTTCTTT.

With respect to this clone: One end of the junction is discordant with germline, which a read error may explain. The chain recombines TRBV10-3 with TRBJ1-1; no clear D. The CDR3 extends over 13 amino acids. The germline CDR1 and CDR2 sequences are ENHRY and SYGVKD. The CDR3 nucleotides read TGTGCCATCAGTGAGTCGCAGGAAACTGTAGCTTTCTTT. As protein: CAISESQETVAFF.

The gene calls are TRBV7-2 and TRBJ2-7, with D perhaps being TRBD1 or TRBD2 (5 bases each). The CDR3 runs to 12 residues. V dropped 8 bases and J dropped 2 bases, with 10 bases sitting between them. Germline values: CDR1 SGHTA, CDR2 FQGNSA. The CDR3 reads CASRGRTYEQYF. In nucleotides, the CDR3 is TGTGCCAGCCGGGGCAGGACCTACGAGCAGTACTTC.

Turning to this clone: One end of the junction fails to match germline, which may point to a read error. The sample holds other DNA sequences that translate to the same CDR3. DNA of the CDR3: TGCGCCAGCTCACCAGGTCCCGGGGAGCTGTTTTTT. Amino acids: CASSPGPGELFF. V and J are TRBV18 and TRBJ2-2, with no clear D. The length of the CDR3 is 12 residues. From germline, CDR1 is KGHSH and CDR2 LQKENI.

The chain joins TRBV5-1 to TRBJ2-3, with a weak D call TRBD1 (7 bases). The CDR3 consists of 12 residues. The V gene's germline CDR1 is SGHRS and CDR2 YFSETQ. Trimming cost V 4 bases and J 11 bases, with 14 bases left between them. The CDR3 spells CASSPRQGGQYF. Here the CDR3 DNA reads TGCGCCAGCAGCCCTCGACAGGGAGGGCAGTATTTT.

Regarding this clone: The CDR3 does not close with the conserved phenylalanine or tryptophan, likely indicating a read error. CDR3 in amino acids: CASSRRQGASVYGYTL. As DNA, the CDR3 is TGTGCCAGCAGTCGTCGACAGGGGGCCTCTGTCTATGGCTACACCCTC. The chain uses TRBV28 and TRBJ1-2; 10 bases agree with TRBD1. This CDR3 contains 16 residues. V shed 5 bases and J 4 bases; nucleotides not matched to a gene: 10. Per the germline V gene, CDR1 is MDHEN and CDR2 is SYDVKM.

The rearrangement uses TRBV6-5 and TRBJ1-2, with D possibly TRBD1 on 5 matching bases. The CDR3 length is 15 residues. The ends were cut back, 6 bases at V and 3 bases at J, with 17 bases in the middle. The germline CDR1 and CDR2 sequences are MNHEY and SVGAGI. Here the CDR3 DNA reads TGTGCCAGCAGGAACACAGGCCAAACTTACTATGGCTACACCTTC. Amino acid sequence: CASRNTGQTYYGYTF.

This clone has more than one count but fewer than ten. The V call is TRBV19, the J call TRBJ2-7; the D is unclear. The CDR3 length is 13 residues. The V gene's germline CDR1 is LNHDA and CDR2 SQIVND (reference sequence). The V and J ends lost 2 bases and 3 bases respectively, with 8 bases between them. The CDR3 spells CASSITGRYEQYF. The CDR3 bases are TGTGCCAGTAGTATAACGGGCCGCTACGAGCAGTACTTC.

This chain uses TRBV5-5 with TRBJ2-7, with 9 bases that match TRBD1. V lost 4 bases, J lost 4 bases, and 9 bases stayed unmatched. In germline, CDR1 is SGHKS, CDR2 YYEKEE (reference sequence). CDR3 length: 15 residues. The CDR3 loop reads CASSRPGQGDYEQYF. Here the CDR3 DNA reads TGTGCCAGCAGCCGACCGGGACAGGGAGATTACGAGCAGTACTTC.

This clone was seen only once. The rearrangement joins TRBV18 to TRBJ1-5; no clear D. The CDR3 consists of 15 residues. Germline CDR1 is KGHSH and CDR2 is LQKENI. The germline V and J ends were trimmed by 3 bases and 2 bases, with 11 bases remaining between them. CDR3: CASSPGWGGNQPQHF. CDR3 in DNA: TGTGCCAGCTCACCCGGCTGGGGTGGCAATCAGCCCCAGCATTTT.

The table lists this clone with a count of one. The CDR3 protein is CASSPAGGGGTDTQYF. DNA of the CDR3: TGTGCCAGCAGCCCCGCGGGAGGGGGGGGGACAGATACGCAGTATTTT. The chain is built from TRBV5-4 and TRBJ2-3, with 9 bases lining up with TRBD2. The germline V gene has CDR1 SGHNT and CDR2 YYREEE (reference sequence). This CDR3 has 16 residues. J lost 3 bases, V lost 4 bases, and 9 bases had no gene match.

The rearrangement joins TRBV10-1 to TRBJ1-2, with TRBD1 matching over 7 bases. The CDR3 extends over 15 amino acids. The germline gives CDR1 WNHNN, CDR2 SYGVQD (reference sequence). The junction had 9 bases not matched to a gene; V was cut back by 0 bases and J by 8 bases. The CDR3 reads CASSESGQLTEGYTF. The CDR3 nucleotides read TGCGCCAGCAGTGAGTCGGGACAGTTAACGGAAGGCTACACCTTC.

This clone came up once. This chain links TRBV5-6 with TRBJ2-3, with 7 bases matching TRBD1. V dropped 4 bases and J dropped 2; count of bases not matched to a gene: 10. Per germline, CDR1 SGHDT and CDR2 YYEEEE. This CDR3 comprises 16 residues. CDR3 bases: TGTGCCAGCAGCCTACGGACAGGCCAATCCACAGATACGCAGTATTTT. This translates into CASSLRTGQSTDTQYF.

Worth noting for this clone: One junction end does not reproduce the germline sequence, and a read error may be involved. V usage is TRBV5-1 and J usage is TRBJ2-5, with 7 bases fitting TRBD2. This CDR3 has 13 amino acids. Per germline, CDR1 SGHRS and CDR2 YFSETQ. CDR3 coding DNA: TGCGCCAGCAGCCCGGGACTACAAGAGGCCCAGTACTTC. It translates to CASSPGLQEAQYF.